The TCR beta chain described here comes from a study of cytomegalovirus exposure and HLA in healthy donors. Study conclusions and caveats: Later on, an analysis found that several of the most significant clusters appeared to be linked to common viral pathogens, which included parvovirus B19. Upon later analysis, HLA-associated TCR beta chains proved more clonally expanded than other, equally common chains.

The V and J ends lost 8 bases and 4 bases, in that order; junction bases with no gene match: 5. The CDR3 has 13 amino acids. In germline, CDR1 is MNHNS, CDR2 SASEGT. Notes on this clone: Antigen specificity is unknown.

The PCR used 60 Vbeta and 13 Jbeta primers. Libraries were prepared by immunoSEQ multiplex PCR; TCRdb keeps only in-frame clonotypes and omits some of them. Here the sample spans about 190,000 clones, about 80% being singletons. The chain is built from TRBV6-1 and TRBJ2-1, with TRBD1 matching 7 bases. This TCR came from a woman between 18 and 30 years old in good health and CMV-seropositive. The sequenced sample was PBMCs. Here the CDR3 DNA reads TGTGCCAGCCGACAGGGACCTTACAATGAGCAGTTCTTC. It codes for CASRQGPYNEQFF.